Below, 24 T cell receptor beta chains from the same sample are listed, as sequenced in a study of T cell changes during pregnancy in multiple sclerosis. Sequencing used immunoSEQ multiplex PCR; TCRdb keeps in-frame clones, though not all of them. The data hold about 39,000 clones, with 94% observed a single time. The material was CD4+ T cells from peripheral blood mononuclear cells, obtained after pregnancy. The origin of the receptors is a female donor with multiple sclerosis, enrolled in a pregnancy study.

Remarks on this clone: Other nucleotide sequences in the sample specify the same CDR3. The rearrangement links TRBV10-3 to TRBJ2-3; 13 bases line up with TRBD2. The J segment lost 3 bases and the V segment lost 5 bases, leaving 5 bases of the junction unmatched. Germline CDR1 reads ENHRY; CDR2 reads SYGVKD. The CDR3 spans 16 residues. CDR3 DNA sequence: TGTGCCATCAGTAGGACTAGCGGGGGAGCTACAGATACGCAGTATTTT. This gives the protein CAISRTSGGATDTQYF.

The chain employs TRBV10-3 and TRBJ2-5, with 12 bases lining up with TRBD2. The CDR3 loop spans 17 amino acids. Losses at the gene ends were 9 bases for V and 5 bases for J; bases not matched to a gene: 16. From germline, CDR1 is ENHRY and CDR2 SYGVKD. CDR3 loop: CAIRASGGALGLETQYF. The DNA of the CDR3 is TGTGCCATACGGGCTAGCGGGGGGGCTTTGGGTCTCGAGACCCAGTACTTC.

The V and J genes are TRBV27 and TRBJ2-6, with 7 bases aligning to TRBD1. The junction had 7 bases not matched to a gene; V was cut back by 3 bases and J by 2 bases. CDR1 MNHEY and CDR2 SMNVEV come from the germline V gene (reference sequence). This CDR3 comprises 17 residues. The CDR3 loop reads CASSFATGRPGANVLTF. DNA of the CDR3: TGTGCCAGCAGTTTCGCGACAGGGCGCCCTGGGGCCAACGTCCTGACTTTC.

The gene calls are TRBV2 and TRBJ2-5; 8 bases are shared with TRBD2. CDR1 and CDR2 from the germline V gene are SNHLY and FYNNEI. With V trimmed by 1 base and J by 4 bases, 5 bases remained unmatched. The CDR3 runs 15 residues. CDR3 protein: CASSEESSGGETQYF. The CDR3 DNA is TGTGCCAGCAGTGAAGAGTCGAGCGGGGGAGAGACCCAGTACTTC. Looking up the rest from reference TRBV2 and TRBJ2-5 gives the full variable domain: EPEVTQTPSHQVTQMGQEVILRCVPISNHLYFYWYRQILGQKVEFLVSFYNNEISEKSEIFDDQFSVERPDGSNFTLKIRSTKLEDSAMYFCASSEESSGGETQYFGPGTRLLVL.

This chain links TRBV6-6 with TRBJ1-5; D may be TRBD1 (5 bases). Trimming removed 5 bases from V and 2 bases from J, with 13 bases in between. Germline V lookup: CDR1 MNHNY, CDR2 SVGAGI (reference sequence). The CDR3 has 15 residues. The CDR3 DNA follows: TGTGCCAGCAGTATCCCGGGGGGGGGCAATCAGCCCCAGCATTTT. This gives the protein CASSIPGGGNQPQHF.

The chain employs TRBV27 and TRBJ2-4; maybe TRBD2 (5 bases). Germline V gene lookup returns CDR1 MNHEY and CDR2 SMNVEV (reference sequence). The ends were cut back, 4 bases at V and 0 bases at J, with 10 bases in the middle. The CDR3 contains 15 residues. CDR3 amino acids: CASSSNGLAKNIQYF. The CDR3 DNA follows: TGTGCCAGCAGTTCGAACGGACTAGCCAAAAACATTCAGTACTTC.

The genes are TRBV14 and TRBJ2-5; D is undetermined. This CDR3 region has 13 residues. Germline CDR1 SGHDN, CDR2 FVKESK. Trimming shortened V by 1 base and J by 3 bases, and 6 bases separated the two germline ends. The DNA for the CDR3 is TGTGCCAGCAGCCAAGTACGGGAAGAGACCCAGTACTTC. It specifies CASSQVREETQYF. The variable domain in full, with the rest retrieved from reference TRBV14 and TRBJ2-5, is EAGVTQFPSHSVIEKGQTVTLRCDPISGHDNLYWYRRVMGKEIKFLLHFVKESKQDESGMPNNRFLAERTGGTYSTLKVQPAELEDSGVYFCASSQVREETQYFGPGTRLLVL.

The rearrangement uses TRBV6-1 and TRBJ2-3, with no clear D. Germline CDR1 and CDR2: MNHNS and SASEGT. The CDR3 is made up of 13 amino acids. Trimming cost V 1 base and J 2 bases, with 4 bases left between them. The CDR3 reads CASSEVYTDTQYF. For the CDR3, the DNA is TGTGCCAGCAGTGAAGTTTACACAGATACGCAGTATTTT.

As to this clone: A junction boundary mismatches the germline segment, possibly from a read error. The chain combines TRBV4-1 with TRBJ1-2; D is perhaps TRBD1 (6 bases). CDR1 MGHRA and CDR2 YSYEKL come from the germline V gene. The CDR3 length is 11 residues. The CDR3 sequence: CASSQGGAVRF. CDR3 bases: TGCGCCAGCAGCCAGGGGGGGGCAGTCAGATTC.

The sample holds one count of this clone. CDR3 loop: CASLSGGSYNEQFF. Written as DNA, the CDR3 is TGTGCCAGCCTTAGCGGGGGCTCCTACAATGAGCAGTTCTTC. The rearrangement links TRBV27 to TRBJ2-1; the match to TRBD2 covers 9 bases. This CDR3 spans 14 amino acids. CDR1 and CDR2 (germline): MNHEY, SMNVEV (reference sequence). The junction had 2 bases not matched to a gene; V was cut back by 8 bases and J by 0 bases.

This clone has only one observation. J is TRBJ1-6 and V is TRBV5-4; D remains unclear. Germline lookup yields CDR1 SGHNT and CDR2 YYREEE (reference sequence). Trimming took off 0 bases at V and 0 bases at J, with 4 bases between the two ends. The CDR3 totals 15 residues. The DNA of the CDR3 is TGTGCCAGCAGCTTGGGCAGCTCCTATAATTCACCCCTCCACTTT. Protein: CASSLGSSYNSPLHF.

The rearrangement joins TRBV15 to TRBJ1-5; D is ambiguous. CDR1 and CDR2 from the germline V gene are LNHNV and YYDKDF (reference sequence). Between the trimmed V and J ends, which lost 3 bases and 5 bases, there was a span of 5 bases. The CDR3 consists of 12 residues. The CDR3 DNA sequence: TGTGCCACCAGCAGGGCGGATCAGCCCCAGCATTTT. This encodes CATSRADQPQHF.

Here the CDR3 DNA reads TGCGCCAGCAGTTGGGGGGGATTGGACAATGAGCAGTTCTTC. It encodes CASSWGGLDNEQFF. The chain employs TRBV5-1 and TRBJ2-1; the match to TRBD2 covers 7 bases. Per germline, CDR1 SGHRS and CDR2 YFSETQ. The V and J ends lost 5 bases and 5 bases, in that order; junction bases with no gene match: 7. The CDR3 runs 14 residues.

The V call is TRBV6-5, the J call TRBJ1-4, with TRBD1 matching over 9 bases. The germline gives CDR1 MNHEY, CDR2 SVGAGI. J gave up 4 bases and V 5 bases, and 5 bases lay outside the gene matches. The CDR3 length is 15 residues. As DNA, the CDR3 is TGTGCCAGCAGTCGTCGGACAGGGGTTAATGAAAAACTGTTTTTT. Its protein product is CASSRRTGVNEKLFF.

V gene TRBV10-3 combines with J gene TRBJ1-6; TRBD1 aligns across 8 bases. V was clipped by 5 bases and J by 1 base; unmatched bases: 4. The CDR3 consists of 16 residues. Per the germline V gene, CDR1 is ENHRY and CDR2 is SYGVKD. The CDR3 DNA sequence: TGTGCCATCAGTACAGGGGGAAGTTCCTATAATTCACCCCTCCACTTT. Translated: CAISTGGSSYNSPLHF.

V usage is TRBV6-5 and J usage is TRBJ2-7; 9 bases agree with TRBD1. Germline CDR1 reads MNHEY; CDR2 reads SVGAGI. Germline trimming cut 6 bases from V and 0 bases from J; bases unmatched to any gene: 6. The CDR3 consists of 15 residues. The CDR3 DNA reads TGTGCCAGCAGCCGAGGACAGGGGAGCTCCTACGAGCAGTACTTC. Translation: CASSRGQGSSYEQYF.

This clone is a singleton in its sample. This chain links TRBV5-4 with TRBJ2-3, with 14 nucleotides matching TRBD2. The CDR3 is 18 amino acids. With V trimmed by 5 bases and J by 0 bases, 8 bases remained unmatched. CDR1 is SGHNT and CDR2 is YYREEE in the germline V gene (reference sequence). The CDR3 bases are TGTGCCAGCAGGCCCGGGACTAGCGGGGGAGCTAGCACAGATACGCAGTATTTT. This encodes CASRPGTSGGASTDTQYF.

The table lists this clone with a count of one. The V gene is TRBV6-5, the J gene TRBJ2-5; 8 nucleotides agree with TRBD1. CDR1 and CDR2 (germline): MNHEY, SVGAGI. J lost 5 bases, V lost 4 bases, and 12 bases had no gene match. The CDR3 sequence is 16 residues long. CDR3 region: CASSLRLTGGRETQYF. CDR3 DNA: TGTGCCAGCAGTTTACGCCTTACAGGGGGTCGGGAGACCCAGTACTTC.

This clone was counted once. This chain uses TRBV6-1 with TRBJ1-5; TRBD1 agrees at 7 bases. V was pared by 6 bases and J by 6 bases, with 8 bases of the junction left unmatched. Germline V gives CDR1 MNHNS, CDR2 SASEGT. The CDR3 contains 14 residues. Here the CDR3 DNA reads TGTGCCAGCAGCTTGACAGGGCGGGCTCAGCCCCAGCATTTT. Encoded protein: CASSLTGRAQPQHF.

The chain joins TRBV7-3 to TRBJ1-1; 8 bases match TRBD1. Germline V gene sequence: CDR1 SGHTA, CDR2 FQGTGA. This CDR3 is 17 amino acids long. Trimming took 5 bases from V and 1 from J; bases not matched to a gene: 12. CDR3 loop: CASSQRGRGQANTEAFF. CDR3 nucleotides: TGTGCCAGCAGCCAAAGGGGAAGGGGACAGGCGAACACTGAAGCTTTCTTT.

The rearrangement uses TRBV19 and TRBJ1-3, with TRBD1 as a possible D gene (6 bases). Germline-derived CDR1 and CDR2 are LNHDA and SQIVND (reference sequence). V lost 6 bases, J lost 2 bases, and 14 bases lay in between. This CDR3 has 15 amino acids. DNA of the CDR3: TGTGCCAGTAGGTCAACAGGGAAAACTGGAAACACCATATATTTT. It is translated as CASRSTGKTGNTIYF.

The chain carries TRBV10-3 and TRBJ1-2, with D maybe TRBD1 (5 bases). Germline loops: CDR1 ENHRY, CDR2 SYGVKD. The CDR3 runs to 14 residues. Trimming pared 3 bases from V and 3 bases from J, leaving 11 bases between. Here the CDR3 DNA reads TGTGCCATCAGTGACCAGGGAGGGGACTATGGCTACACCTTC. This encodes CAISDQGGDYGYTF.

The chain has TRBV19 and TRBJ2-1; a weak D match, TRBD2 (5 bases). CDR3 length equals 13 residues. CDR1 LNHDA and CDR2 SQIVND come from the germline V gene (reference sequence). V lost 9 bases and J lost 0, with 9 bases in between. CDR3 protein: CASVGSSYNEQFF. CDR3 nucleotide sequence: TGTGCCAGCGTGGGGAGCTCCTACAATGAGCAGTTCTTC.

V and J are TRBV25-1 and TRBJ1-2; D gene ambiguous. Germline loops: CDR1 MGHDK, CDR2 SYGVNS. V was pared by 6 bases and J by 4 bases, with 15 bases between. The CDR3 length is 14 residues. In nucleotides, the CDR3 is TGTGCCAGCAGCGATCCCCGGAGCGGCTATGGCTACACCTTC. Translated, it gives CASSDPRSGYGYTF.